The 3 T cell receptor beta chains below all came from one sample that was sequenced in a study of beta chain features in type 1 diabetes. The antigens these receptors bind are not known. What was sequenced were expressed TCRB transcripts, since all of the isolated RNA had been reverse transcribed. Sequenced by immunoSEQ multiplex PCR; TCRdb stores in-frame clones only, minus some. The table includes 150,000 to 200,000 clones, over 55% detected once. Notes on the study in general: Among all four CD4+ subsets, Type 1 diabetes patients had TCRB CDR3s that were moderately but significantly shorter.

The sequencing input was naive CD4+ T cells from blood. The receptors derive from a man aged 25-45 years with type 1 diabetes.

This chain uses TRBV7-2 with TRBJ2-3; possibly TRBD2 for D (7 bases). Trimming removed 2 bases from V and 2 bases from J, with 11 bases in between. CDR1 and CDR2 (germline): SGHTA, FQGNSA. The CDR3 spans 15 residues. CDR3 protein: CASSLRAGATDTQYF. The CDR3 DNA reads TGTGCCAGCAGCTTAAGGGCGGGGGCCACAGATACGCAGTATTTT.

V gene TRBV2 combines with J gene TRBJ2-2; the match to TRBD1 covers 8 bases. V lost 3 bases, J lost 2 bases, and 5 bases stayed unmatched. Per the germline V gene, CDR1 is SNHLY and CDR2 is FYNNEI. This CDR3 spans 16 amino acids. In DNA, the CDR3 is TGTGCCAGCAGTGATCAGGGGGCGATAAACACCGGGGAGCTGTTTTTT. This sequence encodes CASSDQGAINTGELFF.

For the CDR3, the DNA is TGCGCCAGCAGTGAATACGAGACCCAGTACTTC. Amino acids: CASSEYETQYF. This chain uses TRBV10-2 with TRBJ2-5; D ambiguous. CDR1 and CDR2 (germline): WSHSY, SAAADI. This CDR3 spans 11 amino acids. Deletions cut 3 bases from V and 5 bases from J, with 4 bases between.